Sequencing of this T cell receptor (beta chain) was carried out in a study of blood T cell repertoires in COVID-19 (dated by TCRdb to 2018 to 2021). Study-level background: Collaborator samples came from the United States, Italy and Spain and covered acute and convalescent phases of COVID-19. A de-identified subject ID, COVID-19 status, age in years and sex were almost always included in the sample metadata. HLA class I and class II types, where available, came from metadata supplied by the sample provider rather than from assay-based typing. Samples came from the ongoing ImmuneRACE study (first 160 participants) plus 1,254 subjects from 6 global collaborators. The repertoires were made available in a free public database intended to serve as a resource for research on the immune response to SARS-CoV-2. The material from the prospective study consisted of cDNA or gDNA derived from T cells, B-cell-depleted T cells, or PBMCs. Deeply sampled blood TCRbeta repertoires from subjects exposed to, actively infected with, or recovered from COVID-19 were included in the dataset.

Concerning this clone: What antigen it recognizes has not been identified. No quality values exist for individual bases; no much larger clone is one base distant.

Overall results and qualifications from the work: The quantity of clinical and demographic metadata differed by source and by participant and was supplied without curation.

The CDR3 covers 13 residues, taking in both the cysteine and the phenylalanine. The entry retains the CDR3 DNA only, 39 bases that are in frame from base 1. Cut back by 3 bases and 6 bases, the V and J ends lie 11 bases apart. Looking up the germline V gene (reference sequence) yields CDR1 SEHNR and CDR2 FQNEAQ. The collaborating institutions used their own protocols to collect whole blood in K2EDTA tubes. For TCRbeta analysis, collaborators shipped samples as frozen whole blood, isolated PBMCs, or DNA extracted from either of those sample types. TCRbeta CDR3 regions were amplified from genomic DNA using the immunoSEQ Assay, a bias-controlled multiplex PCR. As for the authors' bioinformatics: Nucleated cell counts per sample were estimated from amplification of reference gene primers within the assay. Sequence reads were collapsed and filtered to measure the absolute abundance of every unique TCRbeta CDR3 rearrangement. For each sample, productive Simpson clonality was calculated as the square root of Simpson's diversity index over productive rearrangements. The table was pulled from immuneACCESS by TCRdb, which kept in-frame rearrangements only. Such tables lose some clones; where checked, under half of the loss comes from unresolved V genes, and the rest has no known cause. V and J calls and clone size are as listed in that table; D and trimming were resolved from the DNA. This sample gives fewer than 500,000 clones in total; 81% of them show up just once. More than 1% of the sample comes from the top ten.

Material for sequencing was peripheral blood. The chain employs TRBV7-9 and TRBJ1-2; no D segment can be confidently identified. The sequence was collected from a human donor with acute or convalescent COVID-19. The donor label of this sample is uncertain. The sequenced DNA is TGTGCCAGCAGCTTCATAGGAAGCGATGGCTACACCTTC. Its protein reads: CASSFIGSDGYTF.